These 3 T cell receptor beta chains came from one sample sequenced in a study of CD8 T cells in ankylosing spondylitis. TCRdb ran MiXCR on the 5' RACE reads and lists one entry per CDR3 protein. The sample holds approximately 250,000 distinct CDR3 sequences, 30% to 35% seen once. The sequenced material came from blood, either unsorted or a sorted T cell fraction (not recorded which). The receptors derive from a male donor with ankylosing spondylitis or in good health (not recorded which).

CDR3 residues: CASSGPGLAGGNEQYF. DNA of the CDR3: TGTGCCAGCAGTGGACCGGGACTAGCGGGGGGTAACGAGCAGTACTTC. The chain is built from TRBV12-3 or TRBV12-4 and TRBJ2-7, with 15 nucleotides matching TRBD2. The CDR3 sequence is 16 residues long. V dropped 5 bases and J dropped 5; count of bases not matched to a gene: 7.

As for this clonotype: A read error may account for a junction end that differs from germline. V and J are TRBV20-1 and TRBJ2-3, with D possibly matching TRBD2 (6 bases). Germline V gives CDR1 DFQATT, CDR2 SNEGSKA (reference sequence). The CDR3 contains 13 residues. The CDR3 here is CSARGSSADTQYF. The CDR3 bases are TGCAGTGCCAGAGGCTCTAGCGCTGATACGCAGTATTTT.

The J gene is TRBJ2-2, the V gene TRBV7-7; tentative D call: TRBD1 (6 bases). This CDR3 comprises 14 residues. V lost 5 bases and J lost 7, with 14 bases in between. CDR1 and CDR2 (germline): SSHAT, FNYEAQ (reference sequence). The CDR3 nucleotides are TGTGCCAGCAGCCCCCGTACAGGGATCGGGGAGCTGTTTTTT. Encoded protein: CASSPRTGIGELFF.